The 2 T cell receptor beta chains in this list originate from one sample, sequenced in a study of blood T cell repertoires in COVID-19. Data came from immunoSEQ multiplex PCR; TCRdb stores just in-frame clones and leaves some out. The sample holds about 140,000 clones, roughly 84% seen once. Sequencing was done on a sample of peripheral blood. The receptors come from a man aged 25 to 40 with COVID-19, enrolled during active disease.

This chain connects TRBV28 to TRBJ1-4, with D hard to call. V was clipped by 3 bases and J by 5 bases, with 10 bases between them. CDR3 length: 14 amino acids. Germline values: CDR1 MDHEN, CDR2 SYDVKM. As DNA, the CDR3 is TGTGCCAGCAGTTTCCCGACTGGGAATGAAAAACTGTTTTTT. Translated: CASSFPTGNEKLFF. The variable domain in full, with the rest retrieved from reference TRBV28 and TRBJ1-4, is DVKVTQSSRYLVKRTGEKVFLECVQDMDHENMFWYRQDPGLGLRLIYFSYDVKMKEKGDIPEGYSVSREKKERFSLILESASTNQTSMYLCASSFPTGNEKLFFGSGTQLSVL.

The genes are TRBV24-1 and TRBJ2-7; TRBD2 is a possible D gene (5 bases). The V and J ends lost 0 bases and 4 bases respectively, with 6 bases between them. The CDR3 runs to 13 residues. The germline gives CDR1 KGHDR, CDR2 SFDVKD. In DNA, the CDR3 is TGTGCCACCAGTGATTTGCGGACTTACGAGCAGTACTTC. It codes for CATSDLRTYEQYF.